This T cell receptor beta chain was observed in a study of technical replicates of blood from a handful of donors. After removal of 6 bases from V and 2 bases from J, the junction contained 8 bases not matched to a gene. Germline V gene lookup returns CDR1 SQVTM and CDR2 ANQGSEA. The length of the CDR3 is 14 residues. Repertoires were generated with immunoSEQ multiplex PCR, while TCRdb's copy carries only in-frame clones and drops some. The data hold roughly 48,000 clones, with 90% to 95% observed a single time. The sequence derives from a human donor in good health. Some clones in this sample may be carry-over from other donors' samples. The rearrangement joins TRBV29-1 to TRBJ2-3; TRBD2 matches at 7 bases. Sequencing used PBMCs. The CDR3 coding sequence is TGCAGCGTGGGACGGGGGAGGGTCACAGATACGCAGTATTTT. Translating gives CSVGRGRVTDTQYF.